The 21 T cell receptor beta chains below all came from one sample that was sequenced in a study of T cells in Graves' hyperthyroidism and ophthalmopathy. Researchers took RNA transcripts and amplified the TCR beta CDR3 regions from them. The primer set for the first-round RT-PCR of the TCR CDR3 was HTBI. One entry per CDR3 protein results from TCRdb running MiXCR on the multiplex PCR reads. The table has over 350,000 distinct CDR3 sequences, around 15% seen once. Sequencing was carried out using blood. The receptors come from a man aged 50 or older with Graves' ophthalmopathy.

This clonotype was observed many times. This chain joins TRBV4-2 and TRBJ2-7, with 9 bases that match TRBD2. CDR1 and CDR2 from the germline V gene are LGHNA and YNFKEQ. The trim removed 5 bases at V and 5 bases at J, leaving 10 bases unmatched. The CDR3 contains 15 residues. The CDR3 loop is CASSSSEERGDEQYF. Written as DNA, the CDR3 is TGTGCCAGCAGCTCGTCGGAGGAGCGGGGGGACGAGCAGTACTTC.

This clonotype showed up many times. The chain carries TRBV11-2 and TRBJ1-1; possibly TRBD1 for D (5 bases). Germline CDR1 is SGHAT and CDR2 is FQNNGV. The CDR3 is made up of 14 amino acids. Trimming removed 1 base from V and 6 bases from J, with 12 bases in between. In DNA, the CDR3 is TGTGCCAGCAGCTTAGGGTGGGGCACCCCTGAAGCTTTCTTT. Translating it yields CASSLGWGTPEAFF.

This clonotype was seen a few times. The CDR3 DNA reads as TGTGCCAGCAGCTTGAGCGGAGTGCCGGTCGTTAGAGAGACCCAGTACTTC. Translation gives CASSLSGVPVVRETQYF. The chain uses TRBV5-6 and TRBJ2-5; D possibly corresponds to TRBD2 (5 bases). Germline values: CDR1 SGHDT, CDR2 YYEEEE. The CDR3 totals 17 residues. V shed 1 base and J shed 4 bases, with 20 bases lying between them.

At least ten counts were recorded for this clonotype. This chain connects TRBV30 to TRBJ1-4, with a weak D call TRBD1 (6 bases). The CDR3 consists of 14 residues. Germline values: CDR1 GTSNPN, CDR2 SVGIG (reference sequence). V was pared by 4 bases and J by 6 bases, with 15 bases between. The CDR3 spells CAWKGTWEYEKLFF. CDR3 nucleotide sequence: TGTGCCTGGAAGGGGACATGGGAATATGAAAAACTGTTTTTT.

This chain joins TRBV10-3 and TRBJ2-7; 7 bases are a match to TRBD2. The J segment lost 0 bases and the V segment lost 5 bases, leaving 7 bases of the junction unmatched. This CDR3 is built from 15 residues. Germline V gene sequence: CDR1 ENHRY, CDR2 SYGVKD. The CDR3 bases are TGTGCCATCAGTCCCACTAGCGTACCCTCCTACGAGCAGTACTTC. This codes for CAISPTSVPSYEQYF.

This clonotype was counted many times. The chain joins TRBV12-3 or TRBV12-4 to TRBJ2-7, with D maybe TRBD1 (7 bases). The CDR3 has 14 amino acids. V lost 3 bases and J lost 7, with 16 bases in between. The CDR3 sequence: CASSLGTQGGEQYF. For the CDR3, the DNA is TGTGCCAGCAGTTTGGGGACTCAGGGGGGAGAGCAGTACTTC.

This clonotype was counted many times. The CDR3: CASIQTSGILYETQYF. The CDR3 DNA reads TGTGCCAGCATTCAAACTAGCGGGATTTTGTATGAGACCCAGTACTTC. J is TRBJ2-5 and V is TRBV12-3 or TRBV12-4, with 10 nucleotides matching TRBD2. The CDR3 runs 16 residues. V lost 7 bases and J lost 5; bases outside the gene matches: 13.

This clonotype was counted between two and nine times. V and J are TRBV18 and TRBJ2-3; 10 bases align to TRBD2. Germline-derived CDR1 and CDR2 are KGHSH and LQKENI. V trimming: 4 bases; J trimming: 3 bases; junction bases outside the gene matches: 7. There are 16 residues in the CDR3. CDR3 in amino acids: CASSLYGTSATDTQYF. DNA of the CDR3: TGTGCCAGCTCACTGTACGGGACTAGCGCGACAGATACGCAGTATTTT.

This clonotype was observed a few times. The V call is TRBV6-1, the J call TRBJ1-2; tentatively, D is TRBD1 (6 bases). V lost 8 bases and J 4 bases, leaving 14 bases between the germline ends. Germline V CDR1 and CDR2: MNHNS, SASEGT. The CDR3 spans 13 residues. The CDR3 protein is CASAIQGAYGYTF. DNA for the CDR3: TGTGCCAGCGCTATACAGGGCGCCTATGGCTACACCTTC.

This clonotype was picked up a small number of times. The chain joins TRBV12-5 to TRBJ2-1; 9 bases map to TRBD1. Germline V lookup: CDR1 LGHNT, CDR2 FRNRAP. The CDR3 totals 14 residues. V dropped 5 bases and J dropped 5; count of bases not matched to a gene: 4. The CDR3 DNA follows: TGTGCTAGTGGTGGGGACAGGGCTGACAATGAGCAGTTCTTC. It encodes CASGGDRADNEQFF.

Points on this clonotype: The junction shows a germline mismatch at one end, possibly a read error. The genes are TRBV5-1 and TRBJ2-7; TRBD2 matches at 10 bases. The CDR3 is 17 residues long. Per germline, CDR1 SGHRS and CDR2 YFSETQ. The CDR3 coding sequence is TGCGCCGGCAGCGACGCTACTAGCGGGATAGTATTCTACGAGCAGTACTTC. Translation: CAGSDATSGIVFYEQYF.

This clonotype was observed at least ten times. The chain links TRBV3-1 to TRBJ1-6; perhaps TRBD1 as D (6 bases). Between the trimmed V and J ends, which lost 6 bases and 5 bases, there was a span of 8 bases. The CDR3 runs 13 residues. Germline V CDR1 and CDR2: LGHDT, YNNKEL (reference sequence). Written as DNA, the CDR3 is TGTGCCAGCAGGCGGACAGATAATTCACCCCTCCACTTT. It encodes CASRRTDNSPLHF.

This clonotype was detected ten times or more. CDR3 sequence: CASRAGQRASTDTQYF. CDR3 DNA sequence: TGTGCCAGCAGAGCAGGGCAGCGGGCTAGCACAGATACGCAGTATTTT. The V and J genes are TRBV28 and TRBJ2-3; maybe TRBD2 (6 bases). The CDR3 sequence is 16 residues long. V was trimmed by 6 bases and J by 0 bases, leaving 16 bases between them. The germline gives CDR1 MDHEN, CDR2 SYDVKM.

At least ten counts were recorded for this clonotype. The chain joins TRBV7-9 to TRBJ2-7, with a tentative D call TRBD2 (5 bases). There are 14 residues in the CDR3. Trimming took 7 bases from V and 3 from J, leaving 16 bases between them. Germline assignment: CDR1 SEHNR and CDR2 FQNEAQ (reference sequence). The CDR3 reads CASNPSGEYYEQYF. The CDR3 coding sequence is TGTGCCAGCAACCCGTCCGGGGAATACTACGAGCAGTACTTC.

V gene TRBV20-1 combines with J gene TRBJ2-2; TRBD2 might be the D (7 bases). Trimming stripped 6 bases from V and 6 bases from J, with 23 bases between. CDR3 length: 16 amino acids. Germline CDR1 DFQATT, CDR2 SNEGSKA (reference sequence). This chain's CDR3 is CSAARGGERVPGELFF. The CDR3 region has the DNA TGCAGTGCGGCTAGGGGGGGGGAGCGGGTTCCCGGGGAGCTGTTTTTT.

This clonotype showed up many times. The chain carries TRBV7-9 and TRBJ2-1; 7 positions agree with TRBD2. This CDR3 spans 15 amino acids. The germline V gene has CDR1 SEHNR and CDR2 FQNEAQ (reference sequence). J was trimmed by 7 bases and V by 2 bases; bases with no gene match: 8. CDR3: CASSLMAGDGNEQFF. CDR3 in DNA: TGTGCCAGCAGCTTAATGGCGGGAGATGGTAATGAGCAGTTCTTC.

Written as DNA, the CDR3 is TGTGCCAGTAGTATTATGGCGGGACAGGGGGCTGGCAATCAGCCCCAGCATTTT. This sequence encodes CASSIMAGQGAGNQPQHF. The rearrangement uses TRBV19 and TRBJ1-5; 12 nucleotides agree with TRBD1. The germline CDR1 and CDR2 sequences are LNHDA and SQIVND (reference sequence). CDR3 length: 18 residues. J lost 2 bases, V lost 3 bases, and 8 bases had no gene match.

V usage is TRBV6-1 and J usage is TRBJ2-3; D not certain. Trimming pared 7 bases from V and 0 bases from J, leaving 8 bases between. The CDR3 has 13 residues. CDR1 is MNHNS and CDR2 is SASEGT in the germline V gene. CDR3 region: CASTVRSTDTQYF. In nucleotides, the CDR3 is TGTGCCAGCACTGTCCGCAGCACAGATACGCAGTATTTT.

This clonotype was observed many times. V usage is TRBV20-1 and J usage is TRBJ2-6; TRBD1 matches at 10 bases. CDR1 DFQATT and CDR2 SNEGSKA come from the germline V gene (reference sequence). This CDR3 spans 18 amino acids. V was pared by 5 bases and J by 0 bases, with 10 bases of the junction left unmatched. The CDR3 loop is CSAAKTGGRSSGANVLTF. CDR3 nucleotide sequence: TGCAGTGCTGCTAAGACAGGGGGCCGAAGCTCTGGGGCCAACGTCCTGACTTTC.

About this clonotype: Given a much more abundant clone one base away, this may be a read error. The chain recombines TRBV3-1 with TRBJ2-6, with a possible D match to TRBD1 (5 bases). Germline loops: CDR1 LGHDT, CDR2 YNNKEL (reference sequence). CDR3 length: 15 residues. The DNA for the CDR3 is TGTGCCAGCAGCCAAGAATCCGGTGGGGCCAACGCCCTGACTTTC. It specifies CASSQESGGANALTF.

This rearrangement joins TRBV10-3 to TRBJ1-2; 7 bases are shared with TRBD1. Germline CDR1 and CDR2: ENHRY and SYGVKD. This CDR3 contains 13 residues. V was pared by 6 bases and J by 6 bases, with 7 bases of the junction left unmatched. CDR3 sequence: CAIRPGTADGYTF. For the CDR3, the DNA is TGTGCCATCAGGCCCGGGACAGCAGATGGCTACACCTTC.